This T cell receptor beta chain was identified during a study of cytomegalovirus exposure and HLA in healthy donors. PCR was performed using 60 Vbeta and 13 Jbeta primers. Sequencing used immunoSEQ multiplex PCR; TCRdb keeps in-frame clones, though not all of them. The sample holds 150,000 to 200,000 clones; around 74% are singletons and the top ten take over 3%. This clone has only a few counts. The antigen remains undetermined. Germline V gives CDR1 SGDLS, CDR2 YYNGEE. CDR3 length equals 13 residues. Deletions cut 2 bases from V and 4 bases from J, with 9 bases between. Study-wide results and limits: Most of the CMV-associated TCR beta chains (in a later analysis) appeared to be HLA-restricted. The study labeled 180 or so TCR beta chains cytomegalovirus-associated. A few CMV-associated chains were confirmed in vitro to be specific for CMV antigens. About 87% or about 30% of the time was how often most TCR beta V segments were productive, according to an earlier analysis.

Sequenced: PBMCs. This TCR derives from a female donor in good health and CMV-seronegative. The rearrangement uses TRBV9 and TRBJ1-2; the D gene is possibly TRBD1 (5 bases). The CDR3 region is CASSVGGSYGYTF. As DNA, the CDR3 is TGTGCCAGCAGCGTCGGGGGATCCTATGGCTACACCTTC.